Below, 30 T cell receptor beta chains from the same sample are listed, as sequenced in a study of T cell responses to AZD1222 COVID-19 vaccine. Method: immunoSEQ multiplex PCR; TCRdb's copy keeps in-frame clones and lacks some. The profile covers some 96,000 clones, with roughly 90% appearing a single time and about 1.8% taken by the ten largest. The material was peripheral blood, obtained on day 0 of AZD1222 vaccination. Every receptor here comes from an adult in good health.

This chain joins TRBV6-2 or TRBV6-3 and TRBJ2-4, with 8 bases aligning to TRBD2. The germline gives CDR1 MNHEY, CDR2 SVGEGT. The CDR3 has 17 amino acids. J lost 3 bases, V lost 5 bases, and 12 bases had no gene match. CDR3 DNA sequence: TGTGCCAGCAGTAAAGCGGGGGCCCTCTTGGACAAAAACATTCAGTACTTC. Translating it yields CASSKAGALLDKNIQYF.

The chain is built from TRBV7-3 and TRBJ2-3; D remains unclear. V lost 0 bases, J lost 2 bases, and 6 bases lay in between. Germline assignment: CDR1 SGHTA and CDR2 FQGTGA. The CDR3 sequence is 14 residues long. The CDR3 sequence: CASSLTVNTDTQYF. Written as DNA, the CDR3 is TGTGCCAGCAGCTTAACGGTGAACACAGATACGCAGTATTTT.

This chain joins TRBV11-3 and TRBJ2-7; D remains unclear. The CDR3 is 13 residues long. V lost 1 base, J lost 2 bases, and 6 bases lay in between. Germline V gives CDR1 SGHNT, CDR2 YENEEA. The CDR3: CASSLVNTYEQYF. CDR3 DNA: TGTGCCAGCAGCTTAGTAAACACCTACGAGCAGTACTTC.

The chain couples TRBV13 to TRBJ2-1; TRBD2 matches at 10 bases. The V segment lost 2 bases and the J segment 9 bases; nucleotides outside the gene matches: 4. Germline V gene data show CDR1 as PRHDT and CDR2 as FYEKMQ (reference sequence). The CDR3 is made up of 14 amino acids. The CDR3 is CASSLSSGSSEQFF. DNA for the CDR3: TGTGCCAGCAGCTTATCTAGCGGGAGTAGTGAGCAGTTCTTC.

The chain links TRBV4-2 to TRBJ1-4; the D gene is possibly TRBD1 (5 bases). The CDR3 has 16 residues. Germline lookup yields CDR1 LGHNA and CDR2 YNFKEQ. Trimming pared 10 bases from V and 5 bases from J, leaving 23 bases between. The CDR3 sequence is CATTYGRGGGNEKLFF. CDR3 in DNA: TGTGCCACAACCTATGGTAGGGGCGGGGGGAATGAAAAACTGTTTTTT.

The CDR3 loop is CASSPNLGTSGYEQYF. The CDR3 DNA reads as TGTGCCAGCAGCCCCAACCTAGGGACTAGCGGATACGAGCAGTACTTC. The chain has TRBV11-1 and TRBJ2-7; the match to TRBD2 covers 11 bases. The CDR3 length is 16 residues. V shed 5 bases and J 4 bases; nucleotides not matched to a gene: 10. Germline V gene data show CDR1 as SGHAT and CDR2 as FQDESV (reference sequence). Full variable domain (outside the CDR3, taken from reference TRBV11-1 and TRBJ2-7): EAEVAQSPRYKITEKSQAVAFWCDPISGHATLYWYRQILGQGPELLVQFQDESVVDDSQLPKDRFSAERLKGVDSTLKIQPAELGDSAMYLCASSPNLGTSGYEQYFGPGTRLTVT.

Written as DNA, the CDR3 is TGTGCCAGCAGCCCAGCTGCCAACGCCAAAGAGACCCAGTACTTC. Encoded protein: CASSPAANAKETQYF. The chain employs TRBV13 and TRBJ2-5, with unresolved D. The V and J ends lost 5 bases and 3 bases respectively, with 16 bases between them. This CDR3 spans 15 amino acids. CDR1 and CDR2 (germline): PRHDT, FYEKMQ (reference sequence).

This chain uses TRBV27 with TRBJ2-2, with 8 bases identical to TRBD2. V lost 0 bases, J lost 5 bases, and 5 bases stayed unmatched. CDR1 and CDR2 (germline): MNHEY, SMNVEV (reference sequence). This CDR3 contains 16 residues. The CDR3 DNA sequence: TGTGCCAGCAGTTTATCACCGGGAGGGTATACCGGGGAGCTGTTTTTT. As protein: CASSLSPGGYTGELFF.

The chain recombines TRBV11-2 with TRBJ2-4, with D possibly TRBD2 on 7 matching bases. The CDR3 runs to 14 residues. Germline CDR1 and CDR2: SGHAT and FQNNGV. Trimming took 3 bases from V and 6 from J, leaving 12 bases between them. In nucleotides, the CDR3 is TGTGCCAGCAGCTTGGGGGGGGCAAGAAACATTCAGTACTTC. It codes for CASSLGGARNIQYF.

The genes are TRBV2 and TRBJ1-5; the D gene is possibly TRBD1 (6 bases). The CDR3 runs to 14 residues. Germline V gives CDR1 SNHLY, CDR2 FYNNEI. V gave up 3 bases and J gave up 7 bases, with 13 bases separating them. The CDR3 spells CASSDQGLNQPQHF. The CDR3 region has the DNA TGTGCCAGCAGTGATCAGGGGCTGAACCAGCCCCAGCATTTT.

The chain couples TRBV7-2 to TRBJ2-1; D may be TRBD2 (6 bases). Looked up from germline, CDR1 is SGHTA and CDR2 is FQGNSA. This CDR3 spans 15 amino acids. Deletions cut 7 bases from V and 0 bases from J, with 13 bases between. CDR3 loop: CASTLERASYNEQFF. CDR3 DNA: TGTGCCAGCACCTTGGAGCGGGCCTCCTACAATGAGCAGTTCTTC.

This chain joins TRBV19 and TRBJ2-7; the D call may be TRBD1 or TRBD2 (5 bases each). Per germline, CDR1 LNHDA and CDR2 SQIVND (reference sequence). The V gene lost 3 bases and the J gene lost 0 bases, with 12 bases spanning the gap. The length of the CDR3 is 15 residues. DNA for the CDR3: TGTGCCAGTAGTATTTGGGGACGGGGCTCCTACGAGCAGTACTTC. Amino acid sequence: CASSIWGRGSYEQYF.

The rearrangement uses TRBV7-2 and TRBJ1-1; D not certain. From germline, CDR1 is SGHTA and CDR2 FQGNSA. The CDR3 sequence is 13 residues long. The V gene lost 4 bases and the J gene lost 3 bases, with 9 bases spanning the gap. CDR3 loop: CASSYRADTEAFF. In DNA form, the CDR3 reads TGTGCCAGCAGCTATCGGGCGGACACTGAAGCTTTCTTT.

CDR3 loop: CASSLGDTQYF. DNA of the CDR3: TGTGCCAGCAGTTTGGGGGATACGCAGTATTTT. The V call is TRBV28, the J call TRBJ2-3, with D uncertain. The CDR3 is made up of 11 amino acids. With 3 bases removed from V and 6 bases from J, the gap between germline ends came to 4 bases. Germline V CDR1 and CDR2: MDHEN, SYDVKM.

The J gene is TRBJ2-5, the V gene TRBV4-3, with TRBD1 as a possible D gene (6 bases). This CDR3 has 16 amino acids. V was clipped by 0 bases and J by 4 bases, with 15 bases between them. CDR1 is LGHNA and CDR2 is YSLEER in the germline V gene. The CDR3 sequence: CASSQDPLTGRETQYF. For the CDR3, the DNA is TGCGCCAGCAGCCAAGACCCTCTCACAGGGAGAGAGACCCAGTACTTC.

The chain uses TRBV4-3 and TRBJ2-1; D could derive from TRBD1 or TRBD2 (5 bases each). Germline-derived CDR1 and CDR2 are LGHNA and YSLEER. The V and J ends lost 4 bases and 3 bases respectively, with 16 bases between them. This CDR3 has 16 residues. The CDR3 here is CASSPGRAAFYNEQFF. The CDR3 coding sequence is TGCGCCAGCAGCCCGGGGCGAGCGGCCTTCTACAATGAGCAGTTCTTC.

The chain recombines TRBV28 with TRBJ2-7, with D possibly matching TRBD1 (6 bases). V lost 3 bases, J lost 3 bases, and 9 bases lay in between. Germline CDR1 is MDHEN and CDR2 is SYDVKM. This CDR3 comprises 13 residues. The chain's CDR3 is CASSLGTFYEQYF. The DNA of the CDR3 is TGTGCCAGCAGTTTGGGGACATTCTACGAGCAGTACTTC.

V is TRBV7-9 and J is TRBJ1-5; D is unclear. Trimming pared 4 bases from V and 2 bases from J, leaving 15 bases between. In germline, CDR1 is SEHNR, CDR2 FQNEAQ (reference sequence). The CDR3 is 16 residues long. The CDR3 loop is CASSWREPSGNQPQHF. The CDR3 bases are TGTGCCAGCAGCTGGAGGGAGCCGTCGGGCAATCAGCCCCAGCATTTT.

This sequence joins TRBV19 and TRBJ1-6, with D tentatively TRBD1 (5 bases). The CDR3 is made up of 14 amino acids. In germline, CDR1 is LNHDA, CDR2 SQIVND (reference sequence). Trimming took off 5 bases at V and 11 bases at J, with 16 bases between the two ends. Here the CDR3 reads CASSPEPRGTPLHF. CDR3 bases: TGTGCCAGTAGTCCAGAACCAAGGGGAACACCCCTCCACTTT.

The chain is built from TRBV27 and TRBJ2-7; the match to TRBD1 covers 7 bases. The V gene end was trimmed by 0 bases and the J gene end by 7 bases; junction bases not matched to a gene: 12. The germline gives CDR1 MNHEY, CDR2 SMNVEV (reference sequence). CDR3 length: 16 amino acids. This CDR3 reads CASSLSWAGGTGEQYF. The CDR3 DNA is TGTGCCAGCAGTTTATCGTGGGCAGGGGGTACGGGGGAGCAGTACTTC.

This clone has only a few counts. DNA for the CDR3: TGTGCCAGCAGCCCCTCGGCCGGACAGGGGGTGCGGGGCTACACCTTC. It translates to CASSPSAGQGVRGYTF. The chain joins TRBV28 to TRBJ1-2, with TRBD1 matching 10 bases. Germline V gene data show CDR1 as MDHEN and CDR2 as SYDVKM. The CDR3 has 16 amino acids. V gave up 6 bases and J gave up 8 bases; unmatched junction bases: 15.

The chain is built from TRBV9 and TRBJ2-1, with D perhaps matching TRBD2 (6 bases). V was trimmed by 2 bases and J by 9 bases, leaving 6 bases between them. The CDR3 runs 11 residues. Germline values: CDR1 SGDLS, CDR2 YYNGEE. As DNA, the CDR3 is TGTGCCAGCAGCGTCGGGGGTGAGCAGTTCTTC. It encodes CASSVGGEQFF.

This chain joins TRBV30 and TRBJ1-2; possible D gene TRBD1, 5 bases. V lost 0 bases and J lost 1, with 15 bases in between. Germline CDR1 reads GTSNPN; CDR2 reads SVGIG (reference sequence). CDR3 size: 16 residues. As DNA, the CDR3 is TGTGCCTGGAGTGTACACGGTCGGGGGGGTAACTATGGCTACACCTTC. Translated, it gives CAWSVHGRGGNYGYTF.

V usage is TRBV27 and J usage is TRBJ2-1; the D gene is possibly TRBD2 (5 bases). V was cut by 3 bases and J by 7 bases, with 10 bases left in between. The CDR3 is 13 residues long. CDR1 MNHEY and CDR2 SMNVEV come from the germline V gene (reference sequence). CDR3 in amino acids: CASSFSRGNEQFF. For the CDR3, the DNA is TGTGCCAGCAGTTTTTCTCGGGGAAATGAGCAGTTCTTC.

The CDR3 coding sequence is TGTGCCAGCAGTTTAACAGGGTCTAACCAGCCCCAGCATTTT. Protein: CASSLTGSNQPQHF. This sequence joins TRBV27 and TRBJ1-5, with a tentative D call TRBD1 (6 bases). In germline, CDR1 is MNHEY, CDR2 SMNVEV (reference sequence). Trimming took off 2 bases at V and 7 bases at J, with 12 bases between the two ends. The CDR3 extends over 14 amino acids.

This chain joins TRBV10-2 and TRBJ1-5; the D is unclear. The V end lost 0 bases, the J end lost 6 bases, and 6 bases lay between the germline ends. The length of the CDR3 is 13 residues. Germline V gene lookup returns CDR1 WSHSY and CDR2 SAAADI. The CDR3 region has the DNA TGCGCCAGCAGTGAGTCCCGGAGTCAGCCCCAGCATTTT. Translating it yields CASSESRSQPQHF.

CDR3 DNA: TGCGCCAGCAGCCAAGGAGGGAGCCGGGGGTACAATGAGCAGTTCTTC. Encoded protein: CASSQGGSRGYNEQFF. The genes are TRBV4-1 and TRBJ2-1; tentative D call: TRBD2 (6 bases). Deletions cut 1 base from V and 4 bases from J, with 14 bases between. CDR3 length: 16 amino acids. Germline V gene sequence: CDR1 MGHRA, CDR2 YSYEKL.

The chain employs TRBV4-3 and TRBJ1-6; 7 bases agree with TRBD1. CDR1 LGHNA and CDR2 YSLEER come from the germline V gene. This CDR3 has 15 amino acids. The junction had 5 bases not matched to a gene; V was cut back by 1 base and J by 8 bases. The CDR3, as DNA: TGCGCCAGCAGCCAAGTGAGGGGGACAGATTCACCCCTCCACTTT. Amino acids: CASSQVRGTDSPLHF.

The V gene is TRBV7-2, the J gene TRBJ2-2; 7 nucleotides agree with TRBD1. The CDR3 length is 17 residues. Trimming took 1 base from V and 4 from J; bases not matched to a gene: 9. CDR1 and CDR2 (germline): SGHTA, FQGNSA. CDR3 DNA sequence: TGTGCCAGCAGCTTAGGGGGGACAGTTCGCTCCACCGGGGAGCTGTTTTTT. Translating gives CASSLGGTVRSTGELFF.

The rearrangement uses TRBV19 and TRBJ1-1; 9 bases map to TRBD1. The CDR3 covers 13 residues. The V gene end was trimmed by 7 bases and the J gene end by 3 bases; junction bases not matched to a gene: 3. Germline CDR1 is LNHDA and CDR2 is SQIVND (reference sequence). The CDR3 DNA sequence: TGTGCCAGTATACAGGGGGCGTACACTGAAGCTTTCTTT. The encoded protein is CASIQGAYTEAFF.